This T cell receptor (beta chain) was captured in a study of cytomegalovirus exposure and HLA in healthy donors. Germline loops: CDR1 SGHRS, CDR2 YFSETQ. The V gene lost 0 bases and the J gene lost 3 bases, with 7 bases spanning the gap. The CDR3 runs to 14 residues. Method: immunoSEQ multiplex PCR; TCRdb's copy keeps in-frame clones and lacks some. Of 150,000 to 200,000 clones in the sample, 80% to 85% were seen once. This clone occurred once. Source material: PBMCs. The rearrangement joins TRBV5-1 to TRBJ2-1, with D perhaps matching TRBD1 (6 bases). The origin of this receptor is a woman aged 30 to 39 in good health and CMV-seronegative. Written as DNA, the CDR3 is TGCGCCAGCAGCTTGGGGGACAACTACAATGAGCAGTTCTTC. It specifies CASSLGDNYNEQFF.